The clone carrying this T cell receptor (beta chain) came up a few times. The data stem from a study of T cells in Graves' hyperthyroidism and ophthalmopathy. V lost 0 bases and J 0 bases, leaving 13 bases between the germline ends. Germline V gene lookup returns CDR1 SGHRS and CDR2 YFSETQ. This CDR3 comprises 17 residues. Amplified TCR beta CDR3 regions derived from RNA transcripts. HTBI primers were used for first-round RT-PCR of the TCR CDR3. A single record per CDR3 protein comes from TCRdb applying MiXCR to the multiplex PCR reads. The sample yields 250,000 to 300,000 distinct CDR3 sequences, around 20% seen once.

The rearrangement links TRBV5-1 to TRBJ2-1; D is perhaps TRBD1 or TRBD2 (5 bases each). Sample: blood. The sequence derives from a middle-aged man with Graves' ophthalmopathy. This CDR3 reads CASSLAGTLLSYNEQFF. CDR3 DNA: TGCGCCAGCAGCTTGGCAGGGACCTTACTCTCCTACAATGAGCAGTTCTTC. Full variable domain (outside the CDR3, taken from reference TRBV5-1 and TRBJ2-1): KAGVTQTPRYLIKTRGQQVTLSCSPISGHRSVSWYQQTPGQGLQFLFEYFSETQRNKGNFPGRFSGRQFSNSRSEMNVSTLELGDSALYLCASSLAGTLLSYNEQFFGPGTRLTVL.